The 14 T cell receptor beta chains listed next were all sequenced from one sample in a study of blood T cell repertoires in COVID-19 (dated by TCRdb to about 2020). The method was the immunoSEQ multiplex PCR assay. Drawn from immuneACCESS, this table holds only the in-frame rearrangements with V and J called that TCRdb kept. Clones are partly lost; checked studies trace under half to an unresolved V gene and leave the rest unexplained. The sample contains about 220,000 clones, around 90% of them found a single time. In total, the top ten clones hold roughly 2.7% of the sample. The material sequenced was PBMCs or T cells enriched from blood (not recorded which). All receptors derive from a woman aged 25 to 39 who had recovered from COVID-19.

The chain is built from TRBV4-3 and TRBJ2-2; 7 bases line up with TRBD2. The CDR3 sequence is 15 residues long. With 2 bases clipped from V and 6 bases from J, the junction kept 6 bases outside the gene matches. Germline V lookup: CDR1 LGHNA, CDR2 YSLEER. DNA for the CDR3: TGCGCCAGCAGCCAAAGGACCGGGGGGTCCGGGGAGCTGTTTTTT. As protein: CASSQRTGGSGELFF.

This chain links TRBV4-1 with TRBJ1-3; TRBD1 agrees at 9 bases. The junction had 12 bases not matched to a gene; V was cut back by 2 bases and J by 4 bases. The CDR3 length is 18 residues. Germline CDR1 and CDR2: MGHRA and YSYEKL. CDR3 in DNA: TGCGCCAGCAGCCAACAGTGGGGACAGGGATCTGTCGGAAACACCATATATTTT. Translated, it gives CASSQQWGQGSVGNTIYF.

The chain combines TRBV6-5 with TRBJ1-2; 9 bases line up with TRBD1. Germline V lookup: CDR1 MNHEY, CDR2 SVGAGI. The V and J ends lost 10 bases and 8 bases, in that order; junction bases with no gene match: 17. The CDR3 spans 15 residues. CDR3: CATSGGEQGAWGYTF. The CDR3 DNA is TGTGCCACCTCTGGGGGGGAACAGGGGGCCTGGGGCTACACCTTC.

V and J are TRBV5-6 and TRBJ1-2; D ambiguous. Germline lookup yields CDR1 SGHDT and CDR2 YYEEEE. The CDR3 loop spans 12 amino acids. V was shortened by 0 bases and J by 8 bases, with 8 bases between the two germline ends. This CDR3 reads CASSLAGEGYTF. CDR3 in DNA: TGTGCCAGCAGCTTGGCTGGGGAGGGCTACACCTTC.

This clone was counted a single time. The chain combines TRBV7-9 with TRBJ1-4; the D is unclear. Per germline, CDR1 SEHNR and CDR2 FQNEAQ (reference sequence). This CDR3 region has 15 residues. V shed 1 base and J shed 3 bases, with 9 bases lying between them. The CDR3 sequence: CASSLGRGANEKLFF. DNA of the CDR3: TGTGCCAGCAGCTTAGGACGGGGAGCTAATGAAAAACTGTTTTTT. The complete variable domain, with remaining parts taken from reference TRBV7-9 and TRBJ1-4, reads DTGVSQNPRHKITKRGQNVTFRCDPISEHNRLYWYRQTLGQGPEFLTYFQNEAQLEKSRLLSDRFSAERPKGSFSTLEIQRTEQGDSAMYLCASSLGRGANEKLFFGSGTQLSVL.

The V and J genes are TRBV4-3 and TRBJ2-3, with D perhaps matching TRBD1 (6 bases). V was clipped by 0 bases and J by 1 base, with 14 bases between them. Germline assignment: CDR1 LGHNA and CDR2 YSLEER. This CDR3 comprises 17 residues. CDR3 region: CASSQDRAGERTDTQYF. The CDR3 DNA follows: TGCGCCAGCAGCCAAGATCGGGCAGGGGAACGCACAGATACGCAGTATTTT.

The rearrangement links TRBV12-5 to TRBJ2-3; 7 bases are shared with TRBD2. The germline V gene encodes CDR1 LGHNT and CDR2 FRNRAP. The CDR3 sequence is 14 residues long. J lost 6 bases, V lost 1 base, and 4 bases had no gene match. The DNA for the CDR3 is TGTGCTAGTGGTTTGGGTTTACTAGCGGATACGCAGTATTTT. Its translation is CASGLGLLADTQYF.

The chain is built from TRBV2 and TRBJ2-1, with 7 bases aligning to TRBD1. The CDR3 runs to 15 residues. The V segment lost 4 bases and the J segment 7 bases; nucleotides outside the gene matches: 10. CDR1 and CDR2 (germline): SNHLY, FYNNEI. CDR3 region: CASSAGTAYGNEQFF. The CDR3 DNA reads TGTGCCAGCAGTGCGGGGACAGCCTACGGGAATGAGCAGTTCTTC.

The rearrangement joins TRBV7-3 to TRBJ2-3; D is possibly TRBD2 (6 bases). The V gene lost 0 bases and the J gene lost 0 bases, with 13 bases spanning the gap. The V gene's germline CDR1 is SGHTA and CDR2 FQGTGA. The CDR3 length is 17 residues. CDR3 in amino acids: CASSLTFDGTSTDTQYF. The DNA of the CDR3 is TGTGCCAGCAGCTTAACGTTCGACGGGACTAGCACAGATACGCAGTATTTT.

The chain combines TRBV7-2 with TRBJ2-1; TRBD2 agrees at 13 bases. This CDR3 region has 16 residues. CDR1 and CDR2 (germline): SGHTA, FQGNSA. The V gene end was trimmed by 3 bases and the J gene end by 7 bases; junction bases not matched to a gene: 6. The CDR3 loop is CASSFLLAGGRNEQFF. In DNA, the CDR3 is TGTGCCAGCAGCTTCCTACTAGCGGGGGGGCGAAATGAGCAGTTCTTC.

The chain has TRBV4-1 and TRBJ1-1; D is unclear. V dropped 2 bases and J dropped 1 base, with 11 bases sitting between them. CDR1 and CDR2 from the germline V gene are MGHRA and YSYEKL. The CDR3 contains 15 residues. DNA of the CDR3: TGCGCCAGCAGCCAATTTTGGTCTAGGAACACTGAAGCTTTCTTT. This encodes CASSQFWSRNTEAFF.

This clone was counted once. V usage is TRBV13 and J usage is TRBJ1-1; D is perhaps TRBD1 (6 bases). Germline CDR1 reads PRHDT; CDR2 reads FYEKMQ (reference sequence). V gave up 2 bases and J gave up 0 bases, with 13 bases separating them. This CDR3 is built from 16 residues. CDR3 residues: CASSLIRGGMNTEAFF. The CDR3 DNA follows: TGTGCCAGCAGCTTAATAAGGGGGGGCATGAACACTGAAGCTTTCTTT.

The rearrangement links TRBV2 to TRBJ2-7; no firm D call. With 2 bases removed from V and 0 bases from J, the gap between germline ends came to 8 bases. The CDR3 runs 14 residues. The germline CDR1 and CDR2 sequences are SNHLY and FYNNEI. The CDR3, as DNA: TGTGCCAGCAGTGAAATAAACAGCTCCTACGAGCAGTACTTC. Protein: CASSEINSSYEQYF.

The chain recombines TRBV19 with TRBJ2-1; maybe TRBD2 (5 bases). The CDR3 runs to 15 residues. The V and J ends lost 1 base and 1 base respectively, with 8 bases between them. Looked up from germline, CDR1 is LNHDA and CDR2 is SQIVND (reference sequence). The CDR3 DNA reads TGTGCCAGTAGTATAGGAGGGTTGTCCTACAATGAGCAGTTCTTC. The encoded protein is CASSIGGLSYNEQFF.